This entry is about one TCR beta chain. This entry is derived from a study of T cells in Graves' hyperthyroidism and ophthalmopathy. TCR beta CDR3 regions were amplified from RNA. With the HTBI primer set, the TCR CDR3 went through a first round of RT-PCR. TCRdb independently ran MiXCR on the multiplex PCR reads; one entry per CDR3 protein. Here the sample spans a few hundred thousand distinct CDR3 sequences, approximately 13% being singletons. Trimming left V 0 bases short and J 5 bases short, with 13 bases between. The CDR3 spans 14 residues. Looked up from germline, CDR1 is GTSNPN and CDR2 is SVGIG (reference sequence).

The V and J genes are TRBV30 and TRBJ1-1; D is possibly TRBD1 (6 bases). This clonotype was sampled from a woman in her forties with Graves' ophthalmopathy. The sequencing sample was made of blood. In nucleotides, the CDR3 is TGTGCCTGGAGTGTAGTCAGGGGAGGTACTGAAGCTTTCTTT. Its translation is CAWSVVRGGTEAFF.